These 8 T cell receptor beta chains were all obtained from the same sample, sequenced in a study of PD-1 blockade in classical Hodgkin lymphoma. Every patient had relapsed following autologous stem cell transplantation, and cohorts differed in brentuximab vedotin exposure. This table comes from immunoSEQ multiplex PCR, and its TCRdb copy is limited to in-frame clones, with some not included. The data contain 10,000 to 15,000 clones, about 91% of them singletons. Sample: peripheral blood mononuclear cells (PBMCs), taken at baseline. These TCRs come from a human donor with classical Hodgkin lymphoma.

V is TRBV4-1 and J is TRBJ1-1, with no clear D. V lost 3 bases, J lost 3 bases, and 11 bases lay in between. The CDR3 sequence is 14 residues long. Germline CDR1 reads MGHRA; CDR2 reads YSYEKL. The CDR3: CASSHAGVHTEAFF. The DNA of the CDR3 is TGCGCCAGCAGCCATGCTGGGGTCCACACTGAAGCTTTCTTT.

The chain carries TRBV27 and TRBJ2-1; 8 positions match TRBD1. The CDR3 is 16 residues long. The V gene end was trimmed by 5 bases and the J gene end by 2 bases; junction bases not matched to a gene: 8. Germline V gives CDR1 MNHEY, CDR2 SMNVEV (reference sequence). The DNA for the CDR3 is TGTGCCAGCAGTCCCTATGGACAGGGTGCCTACAATGAGCAGTTCTTC. Its translation is CASSPYGQGAYNEQFF.

Notes on this clone: The junction departs from germline at one end; a sequencing error may be responsible. The V and J genes are TRBV6-6 and TRBJ1-3; no firm D call. This CDR3 is built from 12 residues. CDR1 is MNHNY, CDR2 SVGAGI, per germline (reference sequence). The CDR3 here is CASSNSGNTIYF. The DNA of the CDR3 is TGTGCCAGCAGTAACTCTGGAAACACCATATATTTT.

The chain employs TRBV4-1 and TRBJ2-2; 7 bases are shared with TRBD1. The V segment lost 2 bases and the J segment 0 bases; nucleotides outside the gene matches: 6. The CDR3 extends over 17 amino acids. Per germline, CDR1 MGHRA and CDR2 YSYEKL. CDR3 in amino acids: CASSQRRTGANTGELFF. The CDR3 DNA reads as TGCGCCAGCAGCCAACGTCGTACAGGGGCGAACACCGGGGAGCTGTTTTTT.

This clone was counted a single time. The chain has TRBV6-1 and TRBJ2-7, with D uncertain. The germline V and J ends were trimmed by 3 bases and 3 bases, with 9 bases remaining between them. Germline loops: CDR1 MNHNS, CDR2 SASEGT. The CDR3 totals 13 residues. CDR3: CASSDGNHYEQYF. The CDR3 bases are TGTGCCAGCAGTGACGGCAACCACTACGAGCAGTACTTC.

The chain joins TRBV9 to TRBJ2-3; TRBD2 matches 15 bases. Germline CDR1 and CDR2: SGDLS and YYNGEE. Unmatched junction bases numbered 8, after V lost 4 bases and J lost 5 bases. The CDR3 is made up of 17 amino acids. The CDR3 bases are TGTGCCAGCAGCTTACGGACTAGCGGGGGGGCTGGAGATACGCAGTATTTT. Translated, it gives CASSLRTSGGAGDTQYF.

This chain links TRBV5-4 with TRBJ2-7; 8 bases fit TRBD2. Germline V gene data show CDR1 as SGHNT and CDR2 as YYREEE (reference sequence). Trimming took 1 base from V and 4 from J; bases not matched to a gene: 7. This CDR3 has 15 residues. The CDR3 loop is CASSLMAGGNYEQYF. The CDR3 DNA follows: TGTGCCAGCAGCTTGATGGCGGGGGGTAATTACGAGCAGTACTTC.

This chain links TRBV28 with TRBJ1-4; D is possibly TRBD1 (6 bases). Trimming took off 6 bases at V and 0 bases at J, with 14 bases between the two ends. This CDR3 has 16 residues. The germline V gene encodes CDR1 MDHEN and CDR2 SYDVKM. The CDR3 nucleotides are TGTGCCAGCAGCGCCGGGGGGGCGTCAACTAATGAAAAACTGTTTTTT. This sequence encodes CASSAGGASTNEKLFF.